These 9 T cell receptor beta chains were all obtained from the same sample, sequenced in a study of T cells in women clearing cervical HPV infection. Data came from immunoSEQ multiplex PCR; TCRdb stores just in-frame clones and leaves some out. There are approximately 39,000 clones in the sample, with around 1.7% held by the top ten. The source material was blood buffy coat. The receptors here all came from a woman between 18 and 75 years old with a cervical HPV16 infection that either progressed to CIN3+ or cleared (not recorded which).

Of note for this clone: The read gets to within 3 residues of the CDR3 end, and the germline J gene fills in the rest. V usage is TRBV5-3 and J usage is TRBJ2-2; 12 nucleotides agree with TRBD1. TRBV5-3 is classed as an ORF, of uncertain function. V shed 5 bases, J shed 4 bases, and the junction held 9 bases outside the gene matches. The CDR3 totals 17 residues. The CDR3 protein is CARRSLTGQGATGELFF. CDR3 DNA (partial): TGTGCCAGAAGATCCCTTACGGGACAGGGGGCCACCGGGGAG.

Regarding this clone: The read terminates 3 residues ahead of where the CDR3 ends, so the germline J gene completes it. The V and J genes are TRBV6-4 and TRBJ1-1; D ambiguous. V lost 3 bases and J lost 7, with 9 bases in between. There are 12 residues in the CDR3. Germline-derived CDR1 and CDR2 are MRHNA and SNTAGT. Here the CDR3 reads CASSEAKVEAFF. CDR3 DNA, as far as it was read: TGTGCCAGCAGTGAAGCGAAGGTTGAA.

A remark on this clone: The CDR3 end falls 3 residues outside the read, so it is completed with the germline J gene. This sequence joins TRBV20-1 and TRBJ2-7; D perhaps matches TRBD2 (6 bases). Trimming removed 6 bases at V and 2 bases at J, with 8 bases between. The CDR3 extends over 11 amino acids. Looked up from germline, CDR1 is DFQATT and CDR2 is SNEGSKA (reference sequence). CDR3 residues: CSARTTYEQYF. Incomplete CDR3 DNA: TGCAGTGCCCGGACTACCTACGAG.

In the case of this clone: The CDR3 end lies 3 residues beyond the end of the read and is filled in from the germline J gene. The V gene is TRBV5-6, the J gene TRBJ1-2, with 8 positions matching TRBD1. Germline values: CDR1 SGHDT, CDR2 YYEEEE. This CDR3 region has 14 residues. The sequenced part of the CDR3 DNA is TGTGCCAGCAGCTTGCAGGGGGCGGTAGATACC. Protein sequence: CASSLQGAVDT. The complete CDR3 protein is CASSLQGAVDTYTF.

With regard to this clone: The missing CDR3 end, 3 residues past where the read stops, is filled in from the germline J gene. The chain carries TRBV20-1 and TRBJ1-6, with 11 bases that match TRBD1. CDR1 and CDR2 from the germline V gene are DFQATT and SNEGSKA (reference sequence). V lost 6 bases, J lost 9 bases, and 7 bases stayed unmatched. The CDR3 consists of 14 residues. CDR3 sequence: CSATRGTGGSPLHF. CDR3 bases read: TGCAGTGCCACACGTGGGACAGGGGGTTCACCC.

About this clone: The CDR3 end lies 3 residues beyond the end of the read and is filled in from the germline J gene. V and J are TRBV7-9 and TRBJ1-6, with 9 bases identical to TRBD1. The germline CDR1 and CDR2 sequences are SEHNR and FQNEAQ (reference sequence). The length of the CDR3 is 15 residues. The V segment lost 5 bases and the J segment 10 bases; nucleotides outside the gene matches: 9. The sequenced part of the CDR3 DNA is TGTGCCAGCAGCGCGACCGGGACAGGGATCTCACCC. Protein product: CASSATGTGISP. The full CDR3 reads CASSATGTGISPLHF.

Details on this clone: The CDR3 extends 3 residues past the end of the read, so its final part is completed from the germline J gene. The chain recombines TRBV19 with TRBJ2-2; D is possibly TRBD2 (6 bases). The V gene's germline CDR1 is LNHDA and CDR2 SQIVND (reference sequence). The CDR3 is made up of 14 amino acids. V lost 1 base and J 4 bases, leaving 7 bases between the germline ends. The CDR3 DNA, read in part, is TGTGCCAGTAGTATAGGGGGACTCACCGGGGAG. Protein sequence: CASSIGGLTGE. The complete CDR3 protein is CASSIGGLTGELFF.

Turning to this clone: The DNA ends 3 residues before the CDR3 does, and the rest of the CDR3 is filled in from the germline J gene. The chain uses TRBV7-9 and TRBJ2-3, with 8 bases identical to TRBD2. The CDR3 is 14 residues long. Germline loops: CDR1 SEHNR, CDR2 FQNEAQ (reference sequence). The trim removed 7 bases at V and 7 bases at J, leaving 10 bases unmatched. Incomplete CDR3 DNA: TGTGCCAGCATCCACCGGGGGGGCCAAAATACG. Translation: CASIHRGGQNT. In full, the CDR3 is CASIHRGGQNTQYF. The full variable domain, in which reference TRBV7-9 and TRBJ2-3 provide the parts outside the CDR3, is DTGVSQNPRHKITKRGQNVTFRCDPISEHNRLYWYRQTLGQGPEFLTYFQNEAQLEKSRLLSDRFSAERPKGSFSTLEIQRTEQGDSAMYLCASIHRGGQNTQYFGPGTRLTVL.

Turning to this clone: Read sequence stops 3 residues before the CDR3 end, and the germline J gene provides the missing end. J is TRBJ1-2 and V is TRBV28, with TRBD1 identical over 7 bases. Germline CDR1 reads MDHEN; CDR2 reads SYDVKM. V was clipped by 6 bases and J by 5 bases; unmatched bases: 6. This CDR3 has 13 residues. This chain's CDR3 is CASSIGTAYGYTF. The covered CDR3 bases are TGTGCCAGCAGCATCGGGACAGCTTATGGC.